A single sample is the source of the 22 T cell receptor beta chains below, sequenced in a study of beta chain features in type 1 diabetes. Of the isolated RNA, all was reverse transcribed, and so the sequenced material was expressed TCRB transcripts. Profiled with immunoSEQ multiplex PCR; TCRdb holds only in-frame clones, not every one. The data contain about 360,000 clones, 10% to 15% of them singletons. Input material: naive CD4+ T cells from blood. The origin of the receptors is a young man in good health.

This clone was detected a few times. The chain recombines TRBV9 with TRBJ2-3; 10 bases align to TRBD2. Germline V gene lookup returns CDR1 SGDLS and CDR2 YYNGEE. The CDR3 has 16 amino acids. V lost 2 bases and J lost 5; bases outside the gene matches: 8. For the CDR3, the DNA is TGTGCCAGCAGCGTCTTAGCGGGAGGAATTGTAGATACGCAGTATTTT. Its translation is CASSVLAGGIVDTQYF.

This chain connects TRBV28 to TRBJ2-7, with D possibly being TRBD2 (5 bases). V lost 6 bases and J lost 3, with 9 bases in between. Germline V gives CDR1 MDHEN, CDR2 SYDVKM. The length of the CDR3 is 12 residues. The DNA for the CDR3 is TGTGCCAGCAGCCCCGCGGGCTACGAGCAGTACTTC. Its protein is CASSPAGYEQYF. Full variable domain (remainder filled in from reference TRBV28 and TRBJ2-7): DVKVTQSSRYLVKRTGEKVFLECVQDMDHENMFWYRQDPGLGLRLIYFSYDVKMKEKGDIPEGYSVSREKKERFSLILESASTNQTSMYLCASSPAGYEQYFGPGTRLTVT.

This clone was counted only a few times. The gene calls are TRBV21-1 and TRBJ2-7; the table's D call of TRBD1 was not tested on the DNA. TRBV21-1 represents a pseudogene. The CDR3 is 16 residues long. As DNA, the CDR3 is TGTGCCAGCAGCCCGTCGGGGACAGACGTCTCCTACGAGCAGTACTTC. Its protein product is CASSPSGTDVSYEQYF.

At least ten counts were recorded for this clone. The V and J genes are TRBV30 and TRBJ2-1; D not resolved. Germline V CDR1 and CDR2: GTSNPN, SVGIG (reference sequence). The CDR3 spans 10 residues. V was pared by 5 bases and J by 13 bases, with 12 bases between. CDR3 loop: CAWGPWSQFF. For the CDR3, the DNA is TGTGCCTGGGGCCCCTGGTCCCAGTTCTTC.

This clone came up a few times. This chain joins TRBV19 and TRBJ1-1; D unclear. Germline V gene lookup returns CDR1 LNHDA and CDR2 SQIVND (reference sequence). V lost 4 bases to trimming and J lost 3 bases, with 9 bases between them. There are 13 residues in the CDR3. In DNA, the CDR3 is TGTGCCAGTAGTACTAGGGAGTACACTGAAGCTTTCTTT. Amino acid sequence: CASSTREYTEAFF.

The J gene is TRBJ1-1, the V gene TRBV28; a possible D gene is TRBD1 (6 bases). CDR1 MDHEN and CDR2 SYDVKM come from the germline V gene. V was cut by 8 bases and J by 5 bases, with 21 bases left in between. There are 15 residues in the CDR3. The CDR3 DNA is TGTGCCAGCTTCAGGGGAGGGGGTTTCGGAACTGAAGCTTTCTTT. It specifies CASFRGGGFGTEAFF.

The chain carries TRBV5-6 and TRBJ2-1; D is perhaps TRBD2 (5 bases). CDR1 is SGHDT, CDR2 YYEEEE, per germline. The CDR3 extends over 13 amino acids. Trimming shortened V by 0 bases and J by 8 bases, and 9 bases separated the two germline ends. In DNA form, the CDR3 reads TGTGCCAGCAGCTTGGGTCGGGGATATGAGCAGTTCTTC. This codes for CASSLGRGYEQFF.

The chain employs TRBV30 and TRBJ1-2, with TRBD1 matching over 7 bases. V shed 0 bases and J 2 bases; nucleotides not matched to a gene: 9. CDR3 length: 16 residues. CDR1 is GTSNPN and CDR2 is SVGIG in the germline V gene (reference sequence). CDR3 loop: CAWSVRRAGGNYGYTF. The CDR3 DNA follows: TGTGCCTGGAGTGTACGGAGGGCAGGGGGAAACTATGGCTACACCTTC.

This clone was found a few times. The chain combines TRBV2 with TRBJ2-1; 7 nucleotides line up with TRBD2. Per the germline V gene, CDR1 is SNHLY and CDR2 is FYNNEI. Trimming at V came to 4 bases and at J to 9 bases, leaving 12 bases not matched to a gene. The CDR3 is 15 residues long. In DNA, the CDR3 is TGTGCCAGCAGTGCACTAGCGTCGGCCGTCGTTGAGCAGTTCTTC. Translation gives CASSALASAVVEQFF.

A few counts support this clone. This chain connects TRBV9 to TRBJ2-2; D is undetermined. V lost 0 bases and J lost 1, with 4 bases in between. The CDR3 totals 14 residues. CDR1 is SGDLS and CDR2 is YYNGEE in the germline V gene. In DNA, the CDR3 is TGTGCCAGCAGCGTAGACAGGAACACCGGGGAGCTGTTTTTT. This translates into CASSVDRNTGELFF.

The chain carries TRBV18 and TRBJ2-7, with unresolved D. With 1 base removed from V and 1 base from J, the gap between germline ends came to 11 bases. Germline-derived CDR1 and CDR2 are KGHSH and LQKENI. CDR3 length: 15 amino acids. In DNA, the CDR3 is TGTGCCAGCTCACCACAAGCAGGTCAATCCTACGAGCAGTACTTC. This gives the protein CASSPQAGQSYEQYF.

V is TRBV18 and J is TRBJ1-3; a possible D gene is TRBD1 (6 bases). Germline V gives CDR1 KGHSH, CDR2 LQKENI. CDR3 size: 15 residues. Trimming cost V 2 bases and J 2 bases, with 10 bases left between them. The CDR3 DNA reads as TGTGCCAGCTCACCAAAACAGGGAACTGGAAACACCATATATTTT. This codes for CASSPKQGTGNTIYF.

This clone has a handful of counts. This sequence joins TRBV19 and TRBJ2-5; 8 bases fit TRBD1. Germline V CDR1 and CDR2: LNHDA, SQIVND (reference sequence). This CDR3 comprises 16 residues. After removal of 5 bases from V and 5 bases from J, the junction contained 13 bases not matched to a gene. The DNA for the CDR3 is TGTGCCAGTAGTCCATGGACGACAGGGGCACTGGAGACCCAGTACTTC. Its protein product is CASSPWTTGALETQYF.

A few counts support this clone. Other DNA sequences within the sample encode an identical CDR3. The chain links TRBV30 to TRBJ1-5; TRBD1 might be the D (6 bases). V lost 3 bases and J 4 bases, leaving 10 bases between the germline ends. The CDR3 is 13 amino acids. Germline V CDR1 and CDR2: GTSNPN, SVGIG (reference sequence). CDR3 sequence reads: CAWRDSPNQPQHF. CDR3 bases: TGTGCCTGGAGGGACAGCCCTAATCAGCCCCAGCATTTT.

This clone was counted a few times. The rearrangement uses TRBV2 and TRBJ2-7; possible D gene TRBD2, 6 bases. Germline loops: CDR1 SNHLY, CDR2 FYNNEI. The length of the CDR3 is 12 residues. Trimming shortened V by 9 bases and J by 2 bases, and 11 bases separated the two germline ends. The CDR3 sequence is CASTEGAYEQYF. Written as DNA, the CDR3 is TGTGCCAGTACGGAGGGAGCCTACGAGCAGTACTTC.

This clone was observed a few times. V is TRBV4-1 and J is TRBJ2-1; D unresolved. Germline assignment: CDR1 MGHRA and CDR2 YSYEKL. The CDR3 covers 18 residues. The germline V and J ends were trimmed by 1 base and 1 base, with 17 bases remaining between them. CDR3 sequence: CASSQVVLGVISYNEQFF. The DNA for the CDR3 is TGCGCCAGCAGCCAAGTTGTGCTCGGAGTGATATCCTACAATGAGCAGTTCTTC.

V usage is TRBV19 and J usage is TRBJ2-2; D gene unclear. The CDR3 contains 12 residues. Germline lookup yields CDR1 LNHDA and CDR2 SQIVND (reference sequence). Trimming took off 6 bases at V and 4 bases at J, with 6 bases between the two ends. CDR3 nucleotides: TGTGCCAGTAGACCGAGCACCGGGGAGCTGTTTTTT. Translating gives CASRPSTGELFF.

The chain uses TRBV19 and TRBJ2-1; TRBD2 agrees at 7 bases. The CDR3 spans 14 residues. Unmatched junction bases numbered 7, after V lost 7 bases and J lost 4 bases. Germline V gene data show CDR1 as LNHDA and CDR2 as SQIVND (reference sequence). In nucleotides, the CDR3 is TGTGCCAGTACTAAAACTAGCGTATACAATGAGCAGTTCTTC. Protein: CASTKTSVYNEQFF.

V and J are TRBV4-3 and TRBJ2-2, with 9 bases lining up with TRBD2. The CDR3 totals 18 residues. Germline V CDR1 and CDR2: LGHNA, YSLEER. V was pared by 0 bases and J by 3 bases, with 8 bases of the junction left unmatched. This CDR3 reads CASSQDRAGGPDTGELFF. CDR3 bases: TGCGCCAGCAGCCAAGATAGGGCGGGAGGGCCGGACACCGGGGAGCTGTTTTTT.

This CDR3 reads CASSPRGRGANVLTF. Here the CDR3 DNA reads TGTGCCAGCAGCCCAAGGGGGAGAGGGGCCAACGTCCTGACTTTC. The V and J genes are TRBV5-4 and TRBJ2-6, with D possibly being TRBD1 (6 bases). V shed 4 bases and J shed 4 bases, with 12 bases lying between them. The CDR3 is made up of 15 amino acids. CDR1 is SGHNT and CDR2 is YYREEE in the germline V gene (reference sequence).

The table lists this clone with a few counts. The chain is built from TRBV7-2 and TRBJ2-1; 13 positions agree with TRBD2. The CDR3 has 18 residues. Germline trimming cut 4 bases from V and 4 bases from J; bases unmatched to any gene: 10. The germline V gene has CDR1 SGHTA and CDR2 FQGNSA. CDR3 in DNA: TGTGCCAGCAGCTCTGTCCCGGGACTAGCGGGGATGTACAATGAGCAGTTCTTC. Amino acids: CASSSVPGLAGMYNEQFF.

The genes are TRBV28 and TRBJ2-7, with TRBD1 matching 9 bases. The junction had 9 bases not matched to a gene; V was cut back by 5 bases and J by 7 bases. This CDR3 spans 14 amino acids. Germline CDR1 is MDHEN and CDR2 is SYDVKM. The CDR3 loop reads CASSVPGQGLEQYF. The DNA for the CDR3 is TGTGCCAGCAGTGTTCCGGGACAGGGCCTTGAGCAGTACTTC.